Here is one T cell receptor (beta chain) with its context. What it binds is unknown. This record comes from a study of OX40 agonist ivuxolimab in advanced cancers. Overall study context: Partial responses were achieved by three patients, one with hepatocellular carcinoma and two with cutaneous melanoma.

Findings and limits, study-wide: There was clonal expansion of CD4+ and CD8+ blood T cells by week 6 at 0.1 to 3.0 mg/kg.

Repertoires were generated with immunoSEQ multiplex PCR, while TCRdb's copy carries only in-frame clones and drops some. The table has fewer than 90,000 clones, nearly 95% seen once. The input for sequencing was CD4+ or CD8+ T cells sorted from blood, taken in a trial of the OX40 agonist ivuxolimab. The TCR originated in an adult with an advanced solid tumor such as melanoma, head and neck, liver or kidney cancer.

CDR3 loop: CASTIRGETQYF. The CDR3 DNA reads as TGCGCCAGCACCATAAGGGGTGAGACCCAGTACTTC. The V gene is TRBV23-1, the J gene TRBJ2-5, with D tentatively TRBD1 (5 bases). TRBV23-1 is assigned to the ORF class and has an uncertain function. The CDR3 has 12 amino acids. Deletions cut 7 bases from V and 5 bases from J, with 11 bases between.